The following is a TCR beta chain sequence with its context. The CDR3 spans 18 residues. V gave up 5 bases and J gave up 4 bases; unmatched junction bases: 5. The germline V gene encodes CDR1 SGHTA and CDR2 FQGNSA. These data are taken from a study of blood T cell repertoires in COVID-19. Study information: PBMCs, B-cell-depleted T cells, or T cells were the source of the cDNA or gDNA that made up the material.

Assay: immunoSEQ multiplex PCR; the TCRdb copy retains only in-frame clones and omits some. The table has about 260,000 clones, about 88% seen once. V and J are TRBV7-2 and TRBJ2-6, with 16 bases identical to TRBD2. The sequence derives from a woman aged 45-65 years who had recovered from COVID-19. The sample was PBMCs or T cells enriched from blood (not recorded which). This chain's CDR3 is CASSEGLAGGTGANVLTF. Written as DNA, the CDR3 is TGTGCCAGCAGCGAGGGACTAGCGGGAGGGACAGGGGCCAACGTCCTGACTTTC.